A selection of T cell receptor beta chains follows, all from one sample in a study of beta chain features in type 1 diabetes. Assay: immunoSEQ multiplex PCR; the TCRdb copy retains only in-frame clones and omits some. The sample includes under 150,000 clones, 6% to 7.5% of them seen just once. Sequencing was carried out using central memory CD4+ T cells from blood. Receptor source: a woman under 40 in good health. Each CDR3 is given with its conserved first and last residue. A D gene is named only where the DNA matches it firmly. Size is omitted from some rows. Given values are once, few, many or a class for expanded clones.

>-|TRBJ2-2|13|TRBV29-1|TRBD1
CSAGTGFTGELFF
TGCAGCGCAGGGACAGGGTTTACCGGGGAGCTGTTTTTT
>many|TRBJ2-6|18|TRBV15|-
CATSHASWAFSGANVLTF
TGTGCCACCAGTCACGCCTCCTGGGCGTTCTCTGGGGCCAACGTCCTGACTTTC
>many|TRBJ2-1|15|TRBV2|-
CASSSVWGDYNEQFF
TGTGCCAGCAGTTCGGTCTGGGGAGACTACAATGAGCAGTTCTTC
>many|TRBJ2-2|14|TRBV28|TRBD1
CASSDRAGTGELFF
TGTGCCAGCAGTGACAGGGCGGGCACCGGGGAGCTGTTTTTT
>-|TRBJ2-7|14|TRBV7-9|TRBD2
CASSLAGTHYEQYF
TGTGCCAGCAGCCTAGCGGGGACACACTACGAGCAGTACTTC
>-|TRBJ1-2|12|TRBV6-1|-
CASSTQGNGYTF
TGTGCCAGCAGTACACAGGGCAATGGCTACACCTTC
>-|TRBJ1-4|11|TRBV5-3|-
CARSIDGGLFF
TGTGCCAGAAGCATCGACGGGGGACTGTTTTTT
>-|TRBJ2-3|15|TRBV30|TRBD2
CAWSVGGSTPGTQYF
TGTGCCTGGAGTGTAGGCGGGAGCACCCCAGGTACGCAGTATTTT
>-|TRBJ1-3|14|TRBV30|-
CAWDGDFSGNTIYF
TGTGCCTGGGACGGGGACTTCTCTGGAAACACCATATATTTT
>-|TRBJ1-2|16|TRBV28|TRBD1
CASRTGQGVEFYGYTF
TGTGCCAGCAGGACGGGACAGGGGGTTGAGTTCTATGGCTACACCTTC
>-|TRBJ1-3|15|TRBV30|-
CAWSVDRVAGNTIYF
TGTGCCTGGAGTGTGGACAGAGTGGCTGGAAACACCATATATTTT
>few|TRBJ1-2|12|TRBV7-2|-
CASSPGDYGYTF
TGTGCCAGCAGCCCGGGGGACTATGGCTACACCTTC
>few|TRBJ2-3|16|TRBV4-2|-
CASSQGLDQFTDTQYF
TGTGCCAGCAGCCAAGGACTTGATCAATTCACAGATACGCAGTATTTT
>few|TRBJ2-7|15|TRBV7-2|-
CASSRPGTNWAEQYF
TGTGCCAGCAGCCGTCCCGGGACAAATTGGGCCGAGCAGTACTTC
>few|TRBJ1-4|15|TRBV28|-
CASKRIQGSNEKLFF
TGTGCCAGCAAAAGAATACAGGGTTCTAATGAAAAACTGTTTTTT
>-|TRBJ1-4|16|TRBV7-9|TRBD1
CASSLRQGATNEKLFF
TGTGCCAGCAGCTTAAGACAGGGGGCGACTAATGAAAAACTGTTTTTT
>-|TRBJ2-7|16|TRBV28|TRBD1
CASSLSPGTGIYEQYF
TGTGCCAGCAGTTTATCCCCCGGGACAGGGATCTACGAGCAGTACTTC
>-|TRBJ2-3|13|TRBV19|TRBD2
CASGTSGTDTQYF
TGTGCCAGCGGGACTAGCGGGACAGATACGCAGTATTTT
>many|TRBJ2-1|13|TRBV6-6|-
CASSYELSGEQFF
TGTGCCAGCAGTTATGAGCTCAGCGGGGAGCAGTTCTTC
>few|TRBJ1-1|12|TRBV28|-
CASSLDPTAFIF
TGTGCCAGCAGTTTAGACCCGACAGCCTTTATCTTT
>-|TRBJ2-7|16|TRBV6-1|TRBD2
CASSGLAGGPLAEQYF
TGTGCCAGCAGTGGGCTAGCGGGAGGCCCCCTCGCCGAGCAGTACTTC
>few|TRBJ2-7|15|TRBV7-2|-
CASSLAPGNIYEQYF
TGTGCCAGCAGCTTAGCACCTGGCAATATATACGAGCAGTACTTC
>few|TRBJ2-3|16|TRBV7-2|TRBD2
CASSLGASGSTDTQYF
TGTGCCAGCAGCTTAGGGGCTAGCGGGAGCACAGATACGCAGTATTTT
>-|TRBJ1-5|14|TRBV10-3|-
CAISQGPPDQPQHF
TGTGCCATCAGTCAGGGTCCTCCTGATCAGCCCCAGCATTTT
>few|TRBJ1-5|18|TRBV7-4|-
CASSLEGGRGGWNQPQHF
TGTGCCAGCAGCTTAGAGGGGGGTAGGGGGGGCTGGAATCAGCCCCAGCATTTT
>many|TRBJ2-1|15|TRBV28|TRBD2
CASGLGTSGADEQFF
TGTGCCAGCGGATTAGGGACTAGCGGGGCGGATGAGCAGTTCTTC
>few|TRBJ2-7|14|TRBV5-5|-
CASSLTLAVDEQYF
TGTGCCAGCAGCTTAACCCTGGCAGTGGACGAGCAGTACTTC
>-|TRBJ2-7|14|TRBV5-1|TRBD1
CASSPGQREYEQYF
TGCGCCAGCAGCCCGGGACAGAGGGAATACGAGCAGTACTTC
>few|TRBJ2-2|13|TRBV19|-
CASTRLVSGELFF
TGTGCCAGTACCCGACTAGTATCCGGGGAGCTGTTTTTT
>many|TRBJ2-2|15|TRBV6-4|-
CASSAGGSDTGELFF
TGTGCCAGCAGTGCTGGGGGCTCGGACACCGGGGAGCTGTTTTTT
>few|TRBJ2-7|15|TRBV7-8|-
CASSSYGLLLGEQYF
TGTGCCAGCAGCTCCTACGGACTCCTCCTGGGGGAGCAGTACTTC
>-|TRBJ2-1|16|TRBV9|TRBD2
CASSVAGAGVFVEQFF
TGTGCCAGCAGCGTAGCTGGAGCGGGAGTGTTCGTTGAGCAGTTCTTC
>-|TRBJ1-1|18|TRBV28|-
CASSLGVQARVENTEAFF
TGTGCCAGCAGTTTGGGTGTTCAAGCCCGGGTGGAGAACACTGAAGCTTTCTTT
>-|TRBJ1-2|14|TRBV11-2|TRBD1
CASSLDEGAKSYTF
TGTGCCAGCAGCTTAGATGAGGGGGCAAAATCCTACACCTTC
>few|TRBJ2-7|16|TRBV4-3|TRBD2
CASSRSIAGDDYEQYF
TGCGCCAGCAGCCGCTCGATAGCGGGAGATGATTACGAGCAGTACTTC
>few|TRBJ2-2|17|TRBV2|TRBD2
CASSEAGGRYYTGELFF
TGTGCCAGCAGTGAAGCTGGCGGGAGGTATTACACCGGGGAGCTGTTTTTT
>few|TRBJ1-1|12|TRBV11-2|-
CASSRVIPQAFF
TGTGCCAGCAGCCGCGTCATCCCACAAGCTTTCTTT
>-|TRBJ1-2|14|TRBV25-1|TRBD1
CASRSSRDRAGYTF
TGTGCCAGCAGGTCCTCACGGGACAGGGCTGGCTACACCTTC
>many|TRBJ2-7|15|TRBV28|TRBD2
CASSSHLSGRYEQYF
TGTGCCAGCAGCTCCCATCTTAGCGGGAGGTACGAGCAGTACTTC
>few|TRBJ2-1|18|TRBV11-1|-
CASSYPQLTRSPEGEQFF
TGTGCCAGCAGCTATCCCCAACTGACTAGGAGCCCTGAGGGTGAGCAGTTCTTC
>many|TRBJ1-1|13|TRBV29-1|-
CSVLTNGGTEAFF
TGCAGCGTTCTAACGAATGGAGGCACTGAAGCTTTCTTT
>-|TRBJ2-5|15|TRBV9|TRBD2
CASSVQAGGRETQYF
TGTGCCAGCAGCGTACAGGCGGGAGGGAGAGAGACCCAGTACTTC
>-|TRBJ2-1|16|TRBV18|-
CASSPPAPRSYNEQFF
TGTGCCAGCTCACCTCCCGCCCCCCGGTCCTACAATGAGCAGTTCTTC
>-|TRBJ1-4|16|TRBV5-1|TRBD1
CASTTGRPATNEKLFF
TGCGCCAGCACGACAGGGCGGCCGGCAACTAATGAAAAACTGTTTTTT
>-|TRBJ2-7|15|TRBV27|TRBD1
CASSARQGDPYEQYF
TGTGCCAGCAGTGCCCGACAGGGGGACCCCTACGAGCAGTACTTC
>-|TRBJ1-2|13|TRBV28|TRBD1
CASSLRQGYGYTF
TGTGCCAGCAGTTTAAGACAGGGCTATGGCTACACCTTC
>few|TRBJ2-7|18|TRBV19|TRBD1
CASSTSGTGLGGSYEQYF
TGTGCCAGTAGTACATCCGGGACAGGGTTAGGGGGCTCCTACGAGCAGTACTTC
>-|TRBJ2-1|15|TRBV7-2|TRBD2
CASSLETSGLGEQFF
TGTGCCAGCAGCTTAGAGACTAGCGGGCTCGGTGAGCAGTTCTTC
>-|TRBJ2-1|15|TRBV14|-
CASSQWGVLSHEQFF
TGTGCCAGCAGCCAGTGGGGGGTACTTTCCCATGAGCAGTTCTTC
>few|TRBJ2-4|17|TRBV6-1|TRBD2
CASSGTGLAGGQNIQYF
TGTGCCAGCAGTGGTACCGGACTAGCGGGAGGACAAAACATTCAGTACTTC
>few|TRBJ2-3|13|TRBV18|-
CASSPQAADTQYF
TGTGCCAGCTCACCGCAGGCCGCAGATACGCAGTATTTT
>few|TRBJ1-3|17|TRBV2|-
CASRNRVASYSGNTIYF
TGTGCCAGCAGGAACAGGGTAGCCTCCTACTCTGGAAACACCATATATTTT
>-|TRBJ2-7|15|TRBV5-5|TRBD2
CASSLAGGRTYEQYF
TGTGCCAGCAGCTTGGCTGGCGGGAGAACCTACGAGCAGTACTTC
>-|TRBJ2-1|11|TRBV6-6|-
CASSPGGEQFF
TGTGCCAGCAGCCCTGGGGGGGAGCAGTTCTTC
>few|TRBJ2-5|15|TRBV9|TRBD2
CASSGSSGIGETQYF
TGTGCCAGCAGCGGTTCTAGCGGGATTGGAGAGACCCAGTACTTC